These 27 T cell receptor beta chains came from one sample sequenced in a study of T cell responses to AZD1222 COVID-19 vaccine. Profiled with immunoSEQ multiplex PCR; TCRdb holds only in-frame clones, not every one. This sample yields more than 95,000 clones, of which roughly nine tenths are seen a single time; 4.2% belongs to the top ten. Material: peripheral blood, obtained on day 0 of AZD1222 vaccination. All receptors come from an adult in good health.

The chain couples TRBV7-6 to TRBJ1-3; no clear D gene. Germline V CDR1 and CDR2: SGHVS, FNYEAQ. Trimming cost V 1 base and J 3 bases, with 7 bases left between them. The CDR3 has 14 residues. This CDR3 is CASSLGPSGNTIYF. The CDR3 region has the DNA TGTGCCAGCAGCTTAGGTCCTAGTGGAAACACCATATATTTT. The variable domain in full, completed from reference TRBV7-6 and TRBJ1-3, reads GAGVSQSPRYKVTKRGQDVALRCDPISGHVSLYWYRQALGQGPEFLTYFNYEAQQDKSGLPNDRFSAERPEGSISTLTIQRTEQRDSAMYRCASSLGPSGNTIYFGEGSWLTVV.

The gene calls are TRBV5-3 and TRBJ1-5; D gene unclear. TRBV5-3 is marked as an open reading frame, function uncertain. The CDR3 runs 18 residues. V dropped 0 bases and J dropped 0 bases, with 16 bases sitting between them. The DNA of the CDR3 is TGTGCCAGAAGCTTGGCGCAGTACTCTACCTATAGCAATCAGCCCCAGCATTTT. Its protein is CARSLAQYSTYSNQPQHF.

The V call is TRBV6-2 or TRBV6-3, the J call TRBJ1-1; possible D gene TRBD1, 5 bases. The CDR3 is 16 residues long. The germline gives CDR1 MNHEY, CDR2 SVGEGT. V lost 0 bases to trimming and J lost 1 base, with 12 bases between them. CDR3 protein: CASSYSYWGRNTEAFF. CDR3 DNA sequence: TGTGCCAGCAGTTACTCATACTGGGGGAGGAACACTGAAGCTTTCTTT.

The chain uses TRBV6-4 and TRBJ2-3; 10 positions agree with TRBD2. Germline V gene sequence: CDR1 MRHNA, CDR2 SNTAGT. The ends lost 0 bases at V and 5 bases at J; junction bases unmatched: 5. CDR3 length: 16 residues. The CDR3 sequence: CASSDSAGTSVDTQYF. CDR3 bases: TGTGCCAGCAGTGACTCAGCAGGGACTAGCGTAGATACGCAGTATTTT.

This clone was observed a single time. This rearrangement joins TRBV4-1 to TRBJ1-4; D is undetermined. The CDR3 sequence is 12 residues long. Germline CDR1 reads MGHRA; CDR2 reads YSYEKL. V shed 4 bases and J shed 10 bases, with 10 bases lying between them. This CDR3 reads CASSLIVGKLFF. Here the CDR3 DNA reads TGCGCCAGCAGCCTTATTGTTGGAAAACTGTTTTTT.

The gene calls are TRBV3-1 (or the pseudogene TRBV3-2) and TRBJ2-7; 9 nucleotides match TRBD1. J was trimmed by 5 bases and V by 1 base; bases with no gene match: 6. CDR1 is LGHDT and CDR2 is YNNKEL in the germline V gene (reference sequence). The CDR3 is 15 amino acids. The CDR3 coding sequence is TGTGCCAGCAGCCAAGGGGACAGGGAAATCGACGAGCAGTACTTC. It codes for CASSQGDREIDEQYF.

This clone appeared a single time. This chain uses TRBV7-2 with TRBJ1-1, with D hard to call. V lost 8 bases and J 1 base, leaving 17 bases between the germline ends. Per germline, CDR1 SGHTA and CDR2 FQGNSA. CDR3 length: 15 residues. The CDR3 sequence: CASGSGRAWNTEAFF. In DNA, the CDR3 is TGTGCCAGCGGGTCGGGTAGGGCCTGGAACACTGAAGCTTTCTTT.

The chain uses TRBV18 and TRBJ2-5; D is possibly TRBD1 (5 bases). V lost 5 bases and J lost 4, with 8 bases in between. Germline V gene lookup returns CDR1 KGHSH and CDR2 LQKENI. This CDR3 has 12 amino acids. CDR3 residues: CASSRQRETQYF. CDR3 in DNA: TGTGCCAGCTCAAGACAGAGAGAGACCCAGTACTTC.

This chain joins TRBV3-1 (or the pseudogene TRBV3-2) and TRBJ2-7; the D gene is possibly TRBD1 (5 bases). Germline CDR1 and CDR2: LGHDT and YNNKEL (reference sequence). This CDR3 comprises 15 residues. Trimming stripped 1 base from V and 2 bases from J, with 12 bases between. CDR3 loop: CASSQAIRGTYEQYF. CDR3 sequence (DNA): TGTGCCAGCAGCCAAGCTATTAGGGGAACCTACGAGCAGTACTTC.

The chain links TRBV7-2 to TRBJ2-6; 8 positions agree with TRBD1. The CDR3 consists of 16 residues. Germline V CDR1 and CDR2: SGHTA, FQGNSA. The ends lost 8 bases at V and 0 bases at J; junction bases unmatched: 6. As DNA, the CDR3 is TGTGCCAGCGCCGGGACAGGTTTCTCTGGGGCCAACGTCCTGACTTTC. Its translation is CASAGTGFSGANVLTF.

CDR3 in amino acids: CASSEAPRTSQSPLHF. CDR3 nucleotides: TGTGCCAGCAGTGAAGCGCCACGGACCTCACAGTCACCCCTCCACTTT. This sequence joins TRBV2 and TRBJ1-6, with D unresolved. Deletions cut 0 bases from V and 10 bases from J, with 16 bases between. This CDR3 contains 16 residues. CDR1 SNHLY and CDR2 FYNNEI come from the germline V gene.

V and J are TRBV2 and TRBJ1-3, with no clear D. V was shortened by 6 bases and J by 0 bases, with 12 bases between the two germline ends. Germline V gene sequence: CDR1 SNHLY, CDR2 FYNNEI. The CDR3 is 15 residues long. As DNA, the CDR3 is TGTGCCAGCAGAACCGACAAGAGCTCTGGAAACACCATATATTTT. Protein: CASRTDKSSGNTIYF.

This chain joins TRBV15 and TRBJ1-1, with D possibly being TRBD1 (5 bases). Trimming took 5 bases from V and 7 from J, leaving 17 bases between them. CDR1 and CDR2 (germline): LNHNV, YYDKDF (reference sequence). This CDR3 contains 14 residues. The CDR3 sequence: CATSPTDSNFEAFF. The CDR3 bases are TGTGCCACCAGCCCCACTGACAGTAATTTTGAAGCTTTCTTT.

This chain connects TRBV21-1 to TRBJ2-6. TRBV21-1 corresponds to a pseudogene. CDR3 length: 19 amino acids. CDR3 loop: CASSNWGRETHGGANVLTF. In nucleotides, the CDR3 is TGTGCCAGCAGCAATTGGGGGAGAGAGACTCACGGTGGGGCCAACGTCCTGACTTTC.

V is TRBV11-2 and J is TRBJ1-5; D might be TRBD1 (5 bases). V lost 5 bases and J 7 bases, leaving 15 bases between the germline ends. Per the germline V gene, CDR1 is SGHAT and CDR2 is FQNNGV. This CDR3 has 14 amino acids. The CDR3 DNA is TGTGCCAGCAGCCCGACGGGGGTTGTACAGCCCCAGCATTTT. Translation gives CASSPTGVVQPQHF.

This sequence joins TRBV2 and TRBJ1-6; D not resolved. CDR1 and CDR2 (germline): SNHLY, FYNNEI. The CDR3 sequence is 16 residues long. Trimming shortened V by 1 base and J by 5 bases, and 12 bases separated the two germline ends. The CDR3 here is CASSEVNPGDNSPLHF. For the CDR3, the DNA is TGTGCCAGCAGTGAAGTCAATCCAGGAGATAATTCACCCCTCCACTTT.

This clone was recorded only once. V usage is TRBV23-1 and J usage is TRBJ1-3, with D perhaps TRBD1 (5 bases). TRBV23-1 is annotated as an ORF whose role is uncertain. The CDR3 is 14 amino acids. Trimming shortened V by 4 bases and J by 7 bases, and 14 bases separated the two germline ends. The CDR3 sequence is CASSLQGGGNTIYF. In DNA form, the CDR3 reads TGCGCCAGCAGTCTCCAGGGAGGAGGGAACACCATATATTTT.

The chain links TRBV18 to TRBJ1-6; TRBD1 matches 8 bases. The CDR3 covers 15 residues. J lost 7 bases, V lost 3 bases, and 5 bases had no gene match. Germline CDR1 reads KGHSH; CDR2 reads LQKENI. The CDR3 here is CASSPRDRPNSPLHF. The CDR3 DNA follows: TGTGCCAGCTCACCCCGGGACAGGCCGAATTCACCCCTCCACTTT.

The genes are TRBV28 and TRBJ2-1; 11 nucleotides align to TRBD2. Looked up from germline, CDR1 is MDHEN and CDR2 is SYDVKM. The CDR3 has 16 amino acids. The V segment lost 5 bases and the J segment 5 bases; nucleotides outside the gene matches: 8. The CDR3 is CASSHSGREGNNEQFF. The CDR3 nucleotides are TGTGCCAGCAGTCATAGCGGGAGGGAGGGGAACAATGAGCAGTTCTTC. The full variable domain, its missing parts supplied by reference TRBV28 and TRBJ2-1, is DVKVTQSSRYLVKRTGEKVFLECVQDMDHENMFWYRQDPGLGLRLIYFSYDVKMKEKGDIPEGYSVSREKKERFSLILESASTNQTSMYLCASSHSGREGNNEQFFGPGTRLTVL.

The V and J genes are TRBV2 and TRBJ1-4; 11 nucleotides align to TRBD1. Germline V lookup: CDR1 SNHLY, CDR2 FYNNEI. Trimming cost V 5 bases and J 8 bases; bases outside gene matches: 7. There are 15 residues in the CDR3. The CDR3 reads CASSQEGQGVEKLFF. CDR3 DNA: TGTGCCAGCAGTCAGGAGGGACAGGGGGTCGAAAAACTGTTTTTT.

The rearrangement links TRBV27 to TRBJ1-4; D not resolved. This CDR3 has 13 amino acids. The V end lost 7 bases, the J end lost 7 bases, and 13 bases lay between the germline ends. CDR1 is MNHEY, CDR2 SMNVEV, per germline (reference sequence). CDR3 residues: CASTELMGEKLFF. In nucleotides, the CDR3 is TGTGCCAGCACCGAATTGATGGGTGAAAAACTGTTTTTT.

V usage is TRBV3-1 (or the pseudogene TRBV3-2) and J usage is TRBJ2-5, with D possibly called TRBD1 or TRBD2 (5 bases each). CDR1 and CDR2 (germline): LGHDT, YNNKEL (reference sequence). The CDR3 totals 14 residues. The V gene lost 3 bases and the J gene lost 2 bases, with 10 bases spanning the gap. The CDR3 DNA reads TGTGCCAGCAGCCAGGGGGTTGGGCAAGAGACCCAGTACTTC. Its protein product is CASSQGVGQETQYF.

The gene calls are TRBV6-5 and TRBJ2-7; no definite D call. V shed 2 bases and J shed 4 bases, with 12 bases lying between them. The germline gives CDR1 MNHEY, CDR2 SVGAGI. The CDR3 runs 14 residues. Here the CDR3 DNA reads TGTGCCAGCAGTTACGGTTACGTACATTACGAGCAGTACTTC. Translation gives CASSYGYVHYEQYF.

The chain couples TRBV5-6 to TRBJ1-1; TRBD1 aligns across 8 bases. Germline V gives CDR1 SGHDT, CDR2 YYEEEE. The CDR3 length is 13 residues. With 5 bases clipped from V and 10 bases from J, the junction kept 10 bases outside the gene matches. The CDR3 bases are TGTGCCAGCAGTTATATATCAGGGGGCCCAGCTTTCTTT. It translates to CASSYISGGPAFF.

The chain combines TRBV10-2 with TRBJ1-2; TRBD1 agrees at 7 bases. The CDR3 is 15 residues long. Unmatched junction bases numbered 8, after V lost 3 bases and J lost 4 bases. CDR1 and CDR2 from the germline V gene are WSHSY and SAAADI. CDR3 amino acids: CASSEQGSSGYGYTF. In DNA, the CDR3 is TGCGCCAGCAGTGAACAGGGGTCCTCCGGCTATGGCTACACCTTC.

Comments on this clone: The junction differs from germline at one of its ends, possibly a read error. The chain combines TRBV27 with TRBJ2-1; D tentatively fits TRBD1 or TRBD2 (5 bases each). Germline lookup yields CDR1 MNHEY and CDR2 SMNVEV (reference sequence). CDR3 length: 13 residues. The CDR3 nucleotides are TGTGCCAGCAGTTTAGGGGGTTACAATGGGCAGTTCTTC. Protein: CASSLGGYNGQFF.

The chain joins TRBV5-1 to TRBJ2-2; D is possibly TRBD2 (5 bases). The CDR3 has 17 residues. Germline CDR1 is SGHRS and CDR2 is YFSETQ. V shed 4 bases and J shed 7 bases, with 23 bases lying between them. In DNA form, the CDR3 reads TGCGCCAGCAGCCCTTGGACCCCAGACCCCGAGGGCGGGGAGCTGTTTTTT. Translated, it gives CASSPWTPDPEGGELFF.